These 27 T cell receptor beta chains were all obtained from the same sample, sequenced in a study of tissue T cells after allogeneic stem cell transplantation. Using immunoSEQ multiplex PCR, the repertoire was profiled, and TCRdb retains in-frame clones only, with some absent. This sample has around 2,000 clones, with approximately 48% found just once. Time point denoted: mouse harvest day 14 after allogeneic transplant. The graft held 10^6 splenic CD5+ T cells and 10^7 T-cell-depleted bone marrow cells. Material: gut tissue. The origin of the receptors is a female BALB/c mouse given C57BL/6 T cells with graft-versus-host disease after an allogeneic hematopoietic cell transplant.

For this clone: Gene names and germline match the mouse. Sequencing ends 1 residue short of the CDR3 end; the germline J gene provides the rest. The chain is built from TRBV19 and TRBJ2-1; 11 nucleotides match TRBD2. Germline V lookup: CDR1 FNHDT, CDR2 SITEND (reference sequence). The CDR3 has 15 residues. Trimming took 4 bases from V and 3 from J; bases not matched to a gene: 3. CDR3 DNA, as far as it was read: TGTGCCAGCAGTCCCGACTGGGGGGGCTATGCTGAGCAGTTC. This codes for CASSPDWGGYAEQF. The whole CDR3 region reads CASSPDWGGYAEQFF.

About this clone itself: Any gene name here is a mouse gene name. Sequencing ends 1 residue short of the CDR3 end; the germline J gene provides the rest. The V call is TRBV1, the J call TRBJ1-6; maybe TRBD1 (6 bases). TRBJ1-6 qualifies as an ORF whose function is uncertain. This CDR3 region has 17 residues. V lost 3 bases and J lost 0, with 12 bases in between. CDR1 and CDR2 (germline): NSQYPW, LRSPGD (reference sequence). The CDR3 protein is CTCSAPGTLSYNSPLYF. The covered CDR3 bases are TGCACCTGCAGTGCCCCCGGGACACTTTCCTATAATTCGCCCCTCTAC.

As regards this clone: Each gene name is a mouse one. The missing CDR3 end, 1 residue past where the read stops, is filled in from the germline J gene. The chain carries TRBV16 and TRBJ2-5, with 9 positions matching TRBD2. CDR1 and CDR2 from the germline V gene are SGHSA and FRNQAP. CDR3 length: 13 residues. V shed 5 bases and J 5 bases; nucleotides not matched to a gene: 2. CDR3 loop: CASSPWGGDTQYF. The sequenced CDR3 bases are TGTGCAAGCAGCCCCTGGGGGGGAGACACCCAGTAC.

With regard to this clone: The listed genes are named as in mouse. With the read ending 1 residue before the CDR3 end, the germline J gene is used to fill in that end. This chain links TRBV23 with TRBJ2-3; the listed D gene, TRBD1, was not tested against the DNA. The CDR3 runs 13 residues. Germline lookup yields CDR1 KGHTA and CDR2 FQNQQP. CDR3 DNA, as far as it was read: TGCTCCAGCAGCCTGGGACAAGCAGAAACGCTGTAT. Translation gives CSSSLGQAETLY. The full CDR3 reads CSSSLGQAETLYF.

As concerns this clone: The genes are named according to mouse. From the germline J gene comes the end of the CDR3, since the read stops 1 residue before it. This chain links TRBV26 with TRBJ2-5; no reliable D call. The V gene's germline CDR1 is KGHPV and CDR2 FQNQEV (reference sequence). The CDR3 is 11 residues long. V lost 2 bases and J 6 bases, leaving 3 bases between the germline ends. This chain's CDR3 is CASSLGDTQYF. The sequenced CDR3 bases are TGTGCCAGCAGTCTGGGGGACACCCAGTAC. The full variable domain, with the rest looked up from reference TRBV26 and TRBJ2-5, is NSKVIQTPRYLVKGQGQKAKMRCIPEKGHPVVFWYQQNKNNEFKFLINFQNQEVLQQIDMTEKRFSAECPSNSPCSLEIQSSEAGDSALYLCASSLGDTQYFGPGTRLLVL.

In regard to this clone: Germline and genes: mouse. The CDR3 goes on 1 residue after the read ends, and that part is filled in from the germline J gene. The chain couples TRBV26 to TRBJ2-5; D perhaps matches TRBD1 (5 bases). The ends were cut back, 2 bases at V and 0 bases at J, with 6 bases in the middle. Germline V gene lookup returns CDR1 KGHPV and CDR2 FQNQEV (reference sequence). This CDR3 is 14 amino acids long. The CDR3 bases that were read are TGTGCCAGCAGTCTGGGACAAAACCAAGACACCCAGTAC. Translated, it gives CASSLGQNQDTQY. The whole CDR3 is CASSLGQNQDTQYF. Filled out from reference TRBV26 and TRBJ2-5, the complete variable domain reads NSKVIQTPRYLVKGQGQKAKMRCIPEKGHPVVFWYQQNKNNEFKFLINFQNQEVLQQIDMTEKRFSAECPSNSPCSLEIQSSEAGDSALYLCASSLGQNQDTQYFGPGTRLLVL.

This clone came up a few times. Mouse germline and gene names are used. The CDR3 goes on 1 residue after the read ends, and that part is filled in from the germline J gene. This chain uses TRBV19 with TRBJ2-7; 8 bases fit TRBD2. The CDR3 spans 16 residues. J gave up 1 base and V 2 bases, and 8 bases lay outside the gene matches. Germline assignment: CDR1 FNHDT and CDR2 SITEND (reference sequence). CDR3 residues: CASSIAGGARSYEQYF. The CDR3 DNA, read in part, is TGTGCCAGCAGTATTGCGGGGGGGGCGCGTTCCTATGAACAGTAC. The whole variable domain, remainder taken from reference TRBV19 and TRBJ2-7, is GGIITQTPKFLIGQEGQKLTLKCQQNFNHDTMYWYRQDSGKGLRLIYYSITENDLQKGDLSEGYDASREKKSSFSLTVTSAQKNEMAVFLCASSIAGGARSYEQYFGPGTRLTVL.

Remarks on this clone: The gene names given are mouse names. Read data end 1 residue before the CDR3 end; the end is taken from the germline J gene. The rearrangement joins TRBV13-2 to TRBJ2-1; D is uncertain. V dropped 2 bases and J dropped 0 bases, with 6 bases sitting between them. CDR1 is NNHNN, CDR2 SYGAGS, per germline (reference sequence). CDR3 length equals 14 residues. The sequenced CDR3 bases are TGTGCCAGCGGTGAAGGGCCTAACTATGCTGAGCAGTTC. Protein sequence: CASGEGPNYAEQF. The whole CDR3 is CASGEGPNYAEQFF.

Note on this clone: Gene names follow the mouse nomenclature. The read terminates 1 residue ahead of where the CDR3 ends, so the germline J gene completes it. The J gene is TRBJ2-5, the V gene TRBV3; 7 nucleotides line up with TRBD2. The ends lost 3 bases at V and 2 bases at J; junction bases unmatched: 2. Germline lookup yields CDR1 SNHLY and CDR2 FYNGKV (reference sequence). CDR3 length: 14 residues. The part of the CDR3 DNA that was read is TGTGCCAGCAGCTTCACTGGGGTCCAAGACACCCAGTAC. It yields the protein CASSFTGVQDTQY. The full CDR3 protein is CASSFTGVQDTQYF.

This clone was detected a few times. Gene names and germline match the mouse. The covered CDR3 bases are TGTGCCAGCGGTGATAGAGGTGAACAGTAC. It encodes CASGDRGEQY. The CDR3 in its entirety is CASGDRGEQYF. V is TRBV13-2 and J is TRBJ2-7; D unclear. The sequenced fragment ends 1 residue before the CDR3 boundary, so the rest is inferred from the germline J gene. CDR1 NNHNN and CDR2 SYGAGS come from the germline V gene (reference sequence). V shed 1 base and J shed 6 bases, with 5 bases lying between them. This CDR3 contains 11 residues.

This clone has a handful of counts. Gene names follow the mouse nomenclature. The read gets to within 1 residue of the CDR3 end, and the germline J gene fills in the rest. V gene TRBV26 combines with J gene TRBJ1-2; tentatively, D is TRBD1 (6 bases). The germline CDR1 and CDR2 sequences are KGHPV and FQNQEV (reference sequence). This CDR3 is 13 amino acids long. The V and J ends lost 4 bases and 1 base respectively, with 7 bases between them. The sequenced CDR3 bases are TGTGCCAGCAGTCAACAGGGAAACTCCGACTACACC. It is translated as CASSQQGNSDYT. The complete CDR3 reads CASSQQGNSDYTF.

This clone was observed a few times. Mouse gene names apply. The observed sequence ends 1 residue before the CDR3 terminus, with the missing tail filled in from the germline J gene. V is TRBV3 and J is TRBJ2-3; D is ambiguous. The V end lost 2 bases, the J end lost 0 bases, and 6 bases lay between the germline ends. The CDR3 has 14 residues. Germline CDR1 SNHLY, CDR2 FYNGKV (reference sequence). The covered CDR3 bases are TGTGCCAGCAGCTTAAGCTCGAGTGCAGAAACGCTGTAT. Amino acid sequence: CASSLSSSAETLY. The CDR3 in full is CASSLSSSAETLYF.

This clone was recorded a few times. Mouse gene names and germline throughout. The missing CDR3 end, 1 residue past where the read stops, is filled in from the germline J gene. The V call is TRBV26, the J call TRBJ2-7; 9 bases align to TRBD1. The CDR3 totals 12 residues. The V and J ends lost 6 bases and 4 bases, in that order; junction bases with no gene match: 1. Looked up from germline, CDR1 is KGHPV and CDR2 is FQNQEV (reference sequence). The CDR3 sequence: CASRGQGYEQYF. Incomplete CDR3 DNA: TGTGCCAGCAGAGGACAGGGGTATGAACAGTAC.

Turning to this clone: Gene names are mouse gene names. The DNA ends 1 residue before the CDR3 does, and the rest of the CDR3 is filled in from the germline J gene. This chain uses TRBV3 with TRBJ2-4, with TRBD1 identical over 7 bases. The germline V gene has CDR1 SNHLY and CDR2 FYNGKV (reference sequence). V gave up 4 bases and J gave up 4 bases; unmatched junction bases: 5. This CDR3 spans 14 amino acids. The CDR3 bases that were read are TGTGCCAGCAGCTCCCGGACAGGAAAAAACACCTTGTAC. It specifies CASSSRTGKNTLY. The full CDR3 protein reads CASSSRTGKNTLYF.

To note about this clone: Mouse gene names and germline throughout. The read gets to within 1 residue of the CDR3 end, and the germline J gene fills in the rest. The chain uses TRBV19 and TRBJ2-3; D ambiguous. CDR3 size: 12 residues. Germline V gives CDR1 FNHDT, CDR2 SITEND (reference sequence). V lost 4 bases and J lost 2, with 5 bases in between. CDR3 region: CASSYIAETLYF. The sequenced part of the CDR3 DNA is TGTGCCAGCAGTTACATTGCAGAAACGCTGTAT.

A word on this clone: Germline and genes: mouse. The read comes to an end 1 residue before the CDR3 does, leaving the germline J gene to fill in the end. V is TRBV13-2 and J is TRBJ2-5; 7 bases align to TRBD2. The germline gives CDR1 NNHNN, CDR2 SYGAGS (reference sequence). V trimming: 2 bases; J trimming: 1 base; junction bases outside the gene matches: 1. The CDR3 is made up of 14 amino acids. The covered CDR3 bases are TGTGCCAGCGGTGAACTGGGGCACCAAGACACCCAGTAC. Translated: CASGELGHQDTQY. The whole CDR3 is CASGELGHQDTQYF.

This clone counts as large. Genes and germline are mouse. Partial CDR3 DNA: TGTGCCAGCTCTCTCGATGGGGGCCGGGGCTCCTATGAACAGTAC. The encoded protein is CASSLDGGRGSYEQY. The full CDR3 sequence reads CASSLDGGRGSYEQYF. J is TRBJ2-7 and V is TRBV12-2; D is possibly TRBD1 or TRBD2 (6 bases each). The read gets to within 1 residue of the CDR3 end, and the germline J gene fills in the rest. The CDR3 totals 16 residues. Deletions cut 0 bases from V and 0 bases from J, with 14 bases between. Germline V gene lookup returns CDR1 SGHLS and CDR2 HYDKME.

This clone is large by share. Here the gene names and germline are mouse. The read falls 1 residue short of the CDR3 end, and the missing part is taken from the germline J gene. V usage is TRBV2 and J usage is TRBJ2-7; D is possibly TRBD2 (6 bases). In germline, CDR1 is LGHNA, CDR2 YSYQKL. The CDR3 has 13 amino acids. V shed 0 bases and J shed 6 bases, with 9 bases lying between them. The CDR3 loop is CASSQDWGGEQYF. The CDR3 bases that were read are TGTGCCAGCAGCCAAGACTGGGGCGGTGAACAGTAC.

Turning to this clone: The genes are named according to mouse. The sequence runs out 1 residue before the end of the CDR3; the remainder is reconstructed from the germline J gene. The genes are TRBV14 and TRBJ1-1; D perhaps matches TRBD1 (5 bases). Trimming took 2 bases from V and 6 from J, leaving 11 bases between them. Germline values: CDR1 SGHDT, CDR2 FRDEAV. The length of the CDR3 is 13 residues. The covered CDR3 bases are TGTGCCAGCAGTTTTCCCCAGGGTGCAGAAGTCTTC. Translating gives CASSFPQGAEVF. The whole CDR3 region reads CASSFPQGAEVFF.

Remarks on this clone: Genes and germline are mouse. With the read ending 1 residue before the CDR3 end, the germline J gene is used to fill in that end. The chain carries TRBV12-1 and TRBJ2-2; D is perhaps TRBD2 (6 bases). The CDR3 is 15 amino acids. The ends were cut back, 0 bases at V and 0 bases at J, with 7 bases in the middle. CDR1 and CDR2 from the germline V gene are SGHSN and HYEKVE. CDR3 bases read: TGTGCCAGCTCTCTCCTGGGGACAAACACCGGGCAGCTCTAC. Protein product: CASSLLGTNTGQLY. From start to end, the CDR3 is CASSLLGTNTGQLYF. Supplemented by reference TRBV12-1 and TRBJ2-2, the full variable domain reads DSGVVQSPRHIIKEKGGRSVLTCIPISGHSNVVWYQQTLGKELKFLIQHYEKVERDKGFLPSRFSVQQFDDYHSEMNMSALELEDSAMYFCASSLLGTNTGQLYFGEGSKLTVL.

In the case of this clone: Mouse germline and gene names are used. The CDR3 extends 1 residue past the end of the read, so its final part is completed from the germline J gene. The chain combines TRBV29 with TRBJ1-2; the D gene is possibly TRBD1 (6 bases). Germline values: CDR1 MSHET, CDR2 SYDVDS. V lost 4 bases, J lost 3 bases, and 12 bases lay in between. The CDR3 length is 14 residues. The sequenced CDR3 bases are TGTGCTAGCAGTTCCCTGGGACACCACTCCGACTACACC. Translating it yields CASSSLGHHSDYT. In full, the CDR3 reads CASSSLGHHSDYTF.

As concerns this clone: Mouse gene names apply. From the germline J gene comes the end of the CDR3, since the read stops 1 residue before it. The chain is built from TRBV12-2 and TRBJ2-7, with 14 nucleotides matching TRBD2. The length of the CDR3 is 14 residues. Unmatched junction bases numbered 2, after V lost 2 bases and J lost 6 bases. CDR1 is SGHLS, CDR2 HYDKME, per germline. CDR3 residues: CASSPGLGGREQYF. The CDR3 bases that were read are TGTGCCAGCTCTCCGGGACTGGGGGGGCGTGAACAGTAC.

Worth noting for this clone: Gene names follow the mouse nomenclature. The CDR3 DNA, read in part, is TGTGCCAGCAGTCTAGAACAAACAGAAGTCTTC. Its protein is CASSLEQTEVF. From start to end, the CDR3 is CASSLEQTEVFF. The chain combines TRBV26 with TRBJ1-1, with D uncertain. Sequencing ends 1 residue short of the CDR3 end; the germline J gene provides the rest. Trimming stripped 3 bases from V and 5 bases from J, with 7 bases between. The germline V gene has CDR1 KGHPV and CDR2 FQNQEV (reference sequence). This CDR3 has 12 residues.

Notes on this clone: These gene names are mouse names. The read ends 1 residue early relative to the CDR3; the germline J gene fills the gap. The chain is built from TRBV3 and TRBJ1-2, with D possibly matching TRBD1 (5 bases). CDR1 and CDR2 (germline): SNHLY, FYNGKV (reference sequence). This CDR3 has 14 amino acids. Trimming removed 1 base at V and 2 bases at J, with 8 bases between. The sequenced part of the CDR3 DNA is TGTGCCAGCAGCTTAGACGGGGGGAACTCCGACTACACC. It translates to CASSLDGGNSDYT. In full, the CDR3 is CASSLDGGNSDYTF.

A remark on this clone: Genes and germline come from the mouse. The CDR3 loop reads CASSLAGRNTGQLYF. Partial CDR3 DNA: TGTGCCAGCAGTCTCGCAGGGAGGAACACCGGGCAGCTCTAC. J is TRBJ2-2 and V is TRBV26, with a weak D call TRBD1 (5 bases). The read ends 1 residue shy of where the CDR3 ends; the end is completed using the germline J gene. The CDR3 is made up of 15 amino acids. Germline CDR1 KGHPV, CDR2 FQNQEV (reference sequence). Trimming cost V 3 bases and J 2 bases, with 10 bases left between them.

This clone counts as large. Gene names denote mouse genes. The CDR3 extends 1 residue past the end of the read, so its final part is completed from the germline J gene. The chain links TRBV3 to TRBJ2-3; perhaps D is TRBD1 or TRBD2 (7 bases each). Trimming pared 3 bases from V and 2 bases from J, leaving 12 bases between. The CDR3 is made up of 15 amino acids. The germline gives CDR1 SNHLY, CDR2 FYNGKV (reference sequence). The CDR3 protein is CASSFSGGPAETLYF. The DNA read from the CDR3 is TGTGCCAGCAGCTTCTCAGGGGGGCCTGCAGAAACGCTGTAT.

This clone is termed medium-sized (0.01 to 0.1%). Mouse gene names apply. The read stops 1 residue short of the end of the CDR3; the missing end is completed from the germline J gene. The chain uses TRBV23 and TRBJ1-2; the listed D gene, TRBD1, was not tested against the DNA. This CDR3 has 14 residues. Germline values: CDR1 KGHTA, CDR2 FQNQQP. The CDR3 bases that were read are TGCTCCAGCAGCCGGGACAGGGGAGGCTCCGACTACACC. Translated, it gives CSSSRDRGGSDYT. In full, the CDR3 is CSSSRDRGGSDYTF. Complete variable domain (other parts from reference TRBV23 and TRBJ1-2): DAAVTQKPRYLIKMKGQEAEMKCIPEKGHTAVFWYQQKQSKELKFLIYFQNQQPLDQIDMVKERFSAVCPSSSLCSLGIRTCEAEDSALYLCSSSRDRGGSDYTFGSGTRLLVI.